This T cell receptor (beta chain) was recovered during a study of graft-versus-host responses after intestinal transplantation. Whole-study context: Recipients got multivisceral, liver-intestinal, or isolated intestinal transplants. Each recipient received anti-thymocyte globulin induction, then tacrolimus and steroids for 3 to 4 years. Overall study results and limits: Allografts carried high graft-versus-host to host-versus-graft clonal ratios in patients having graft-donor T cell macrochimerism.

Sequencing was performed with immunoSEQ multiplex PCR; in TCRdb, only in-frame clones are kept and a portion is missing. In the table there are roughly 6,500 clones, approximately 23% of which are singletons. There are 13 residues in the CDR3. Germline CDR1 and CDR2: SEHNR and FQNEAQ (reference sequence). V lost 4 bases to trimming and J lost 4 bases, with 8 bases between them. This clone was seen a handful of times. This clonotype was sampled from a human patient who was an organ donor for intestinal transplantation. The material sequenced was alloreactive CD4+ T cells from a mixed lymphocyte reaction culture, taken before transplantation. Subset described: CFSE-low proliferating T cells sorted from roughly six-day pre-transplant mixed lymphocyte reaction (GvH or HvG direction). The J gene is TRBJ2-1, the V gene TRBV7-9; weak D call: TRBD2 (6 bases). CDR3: CASSYGGYNEQFF. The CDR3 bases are TGTGCCAGCAGCTACGGGGGTTACAATGAGCAGTTCTTC.